The TCR beta chain under discussion was sequenced for a study of T cells in localized non-small cell lung cancer. Data came from immunoSEQ multiplex PCR; TCRdb stores just in-frame clones and leaves some out. The table records over 15,000 clones, 70% to 90% of them present only once. With V trimmed by 6 bases and J by 5 bases, 9 bases remained unmatched. Germline loops: CDR1 MDHEN, CDR2 SYDVKM. The CDR3 runs to 15 residues. The chain uses TRBV28 and TRBJ2-3; 9 bases agree with TRBD1. The sample here was peripheral blood, taken before any cancer treatment. This receptor was identified in a male donor aged 60 or over with stage I lung adenocarcinoma. The CDR3 is CASSYLGQGGDTQYF. The CDR3 bases are TGTGCCAGCAGCTACCTGGGACAGGGTGGAGATACGCAGTATTTT.